This T cell receptor (beta chain) was sequenced for a study of spatial heterogeneity in lung cancer (dated by TCRdb to between 2018 and 2021). With regard to the full study: More beta-chain than alpha-chain transcripts were consistently detected, likely reflecting higher beta-chain transcript abundance. In non-small cell lung cancer, the study quantitatively compared TCR alpha and beta repertoires across several tumor regions, matched nontumor lung, and blood. At surgery, both alpha and beta chains were TCR-sequenced in 220 tumor regions, approximately 64 matched nontumor lung samples and some 56 PBMC samples. Nonsynonymous mutation counts, determined by whole-exome sequencing of tumor tissue, were related to features of the TCR repertoire. In the raw uncorrected reads, each unique combination of TCR and UMI appeared more than ten times on average. What the research found in general, with its limitations: Ubiquitous expanded tumor TCRs were detected in blood more often at tumor resection than at routine follow-up. Confirming at a functional level the hypothesis that regional TCRs recognize regional mutations was considered to require additional single-cell paired TCR alpha and beta sequencing.

The CDR3 numbers 14 residues from cysteine through phenylalanine. The entry retains the CDR3 DNA only, 42 bases that are in frame from base 1. The V end gives up 3 bases and the J end 2 bases, leaving 2 bases in the junction not matched to a gene. The germline V gene (reference sequence) supplies CDR1 SGHKS and CDR2 YYEKEE. The time point label on this specimen signifies: sample taken at primary tumor resection. Whole RNA extracted from tumor and nontumor lung tissue, or from cryopreserved PBMC samples, was used for TCR sequencing without cell sorting. The donors were around 69 patients from the lung TRACERx cohort who had early-stage, untreated non-small cell lung cancer. Patients were selected for TCR sequencing only if sufficient RNA was available from at least two tumor regions. Libraries were built with 5' RACE. Sequenced on a NextSeq 500. In the TCR library protocol, a unique molecular identifier was attached to each TCR cDNA molecule so that PCR and sequencing errors could be corrected. Turning to the authors' computational methods: TCR identification, UMI-based error correction and CDR3 extraction were performed with Decombinator tools. TCRs above a frequency of 2 per 1,000, corresponding to the top 1% of the tumor frequency distribution, were defined as expanded. Rényi diversity was computed with the R vegan package after subsampling each repertoire 100 times to 5,000 TCRs. CDR3 similarity networks were constructed using string-kernel similarity of amino acid triplets, with links drawn between CDR3s whose pairwise similarity was above 0.82. The raw public reads went through TCRdb reprocessing: fastp at Q25, MiXCR clone calling, in-frame beta chains kept. Rows are unified per CDR3 protein, each entry keeping the most common DNA and genes. The V and J calls and clone size are TCRdb's, not the authors'. In this sample the table shows roughly 80,000 distinct CDR3 sequences, roughly 12% of which occur a single time. In total, the top ten clones hold approximately 4.2% of the sample.

Remarks on this clonotype: The antigen it binds to is not known. No base-level quality is on record; no much larger clone is a single base apart.

The receptor chain draws on TRBV5-5 and TRBJ2-5, and TRBD1 aligns with 9 junction nucleotides. The sequence came from a male donor with early-stage non-small cell lung cancer. The sequencing used PBMCs, collected at surgery. The CDR3 reads as follows: CASSSGQGQETQYF. The nucleotide sequence reads as follows: TGTGCCAGCAGCTCCGGACAGGGGCAAGAGACCCAGTACTTC.